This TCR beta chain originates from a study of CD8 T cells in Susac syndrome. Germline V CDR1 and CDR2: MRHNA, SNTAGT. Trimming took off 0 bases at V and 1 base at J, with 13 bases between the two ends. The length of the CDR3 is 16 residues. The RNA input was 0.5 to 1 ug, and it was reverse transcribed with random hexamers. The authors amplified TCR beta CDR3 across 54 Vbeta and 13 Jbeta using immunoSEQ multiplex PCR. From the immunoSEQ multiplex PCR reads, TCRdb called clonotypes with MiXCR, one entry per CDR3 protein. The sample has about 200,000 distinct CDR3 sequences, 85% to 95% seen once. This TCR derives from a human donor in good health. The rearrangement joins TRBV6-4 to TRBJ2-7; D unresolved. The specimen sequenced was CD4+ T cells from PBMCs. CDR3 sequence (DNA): TGTGCCAGCAGTGACTCGATTGGGGTTAGTTCCTACGAGCAGTACGTC. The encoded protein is CASSDSIGVSSYEQYV.